The entry below gives a single T cell receptor (beta chain) sequence along with its context. Its antigen is still unknown. The data originate from a study of cytomegalovirus exposure and HLA in healthy donors. General study findings and limits: Altogether, 164 TCR beta chains were recorded as cytomegalovirus-associated.

The primer mix had 60 Vbeta and 13 Jbeta primers. Some clones are missing from TCRdb's copy, which holds only in-frame ones; the method was immunoSEQ multiplex PCR. The sample contains approximately 160,000 clones, 55% to 80% of which appear only once. V trimming: 3 bases; J trimming: 9 bases; junction bases outside the gene matches: 12. Per the germline V gene, CDR1 is SGHDT and CDR2 is YYEEEE. The CDR3 sequence is 15 residues long. This chain uses TRBV5-6 with TRBJ1-5; 7 bases map to TRBD1. The origin of this receptor is a woman between 18 and 29 years old in good health and CMV-seropositive. Input material: PBMCs. The CDR3 loop is CASSSGTVYGGPQHF. CDR3 bases: TGTGCCAGCAGCTCCGGGACAGTCTACGGTGGGCCCCAGCATTTT.